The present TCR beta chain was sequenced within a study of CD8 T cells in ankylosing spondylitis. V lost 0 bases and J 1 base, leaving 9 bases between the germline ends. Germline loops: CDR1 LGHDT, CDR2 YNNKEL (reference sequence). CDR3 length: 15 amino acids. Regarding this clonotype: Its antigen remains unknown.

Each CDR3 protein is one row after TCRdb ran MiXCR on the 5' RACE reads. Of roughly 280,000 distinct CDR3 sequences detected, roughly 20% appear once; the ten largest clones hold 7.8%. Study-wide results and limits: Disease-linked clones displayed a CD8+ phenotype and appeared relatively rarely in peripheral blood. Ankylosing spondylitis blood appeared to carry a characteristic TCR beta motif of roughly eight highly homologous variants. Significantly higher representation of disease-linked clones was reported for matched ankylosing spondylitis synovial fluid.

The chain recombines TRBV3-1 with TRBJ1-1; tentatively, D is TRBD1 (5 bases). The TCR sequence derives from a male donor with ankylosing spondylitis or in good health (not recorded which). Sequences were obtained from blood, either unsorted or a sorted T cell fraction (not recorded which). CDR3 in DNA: TGTGCCAGCAGCCAAGACCAGGGCAGGAACACTGAAGCTTTCTTT. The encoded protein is CASSQDQGRNTEAFF.